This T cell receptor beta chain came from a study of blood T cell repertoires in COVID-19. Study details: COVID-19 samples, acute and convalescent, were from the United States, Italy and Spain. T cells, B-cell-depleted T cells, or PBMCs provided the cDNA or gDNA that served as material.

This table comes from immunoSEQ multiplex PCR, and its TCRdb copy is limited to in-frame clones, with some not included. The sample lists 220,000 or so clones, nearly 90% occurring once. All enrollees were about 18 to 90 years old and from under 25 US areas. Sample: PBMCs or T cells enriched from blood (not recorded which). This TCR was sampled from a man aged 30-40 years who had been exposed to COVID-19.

CDR3 amino acids: CASSLRPKLADQETQYF. As DNA, the CDR3 is TGCGCCAGCAGCCTCCGACCTAAACTAGCGGACCAAGAGACCCAGTACTTC. The gene calls are TRBV5-1 and TRBJ2-5; 8 bases are a match to TRBD2. The CDR3 contains 17 residues. J lost 0 bases, V lost 4 bases, and 11 bases had no gene match. Germline values: CDR1 SGHRS, CDR2 YFSETQ.